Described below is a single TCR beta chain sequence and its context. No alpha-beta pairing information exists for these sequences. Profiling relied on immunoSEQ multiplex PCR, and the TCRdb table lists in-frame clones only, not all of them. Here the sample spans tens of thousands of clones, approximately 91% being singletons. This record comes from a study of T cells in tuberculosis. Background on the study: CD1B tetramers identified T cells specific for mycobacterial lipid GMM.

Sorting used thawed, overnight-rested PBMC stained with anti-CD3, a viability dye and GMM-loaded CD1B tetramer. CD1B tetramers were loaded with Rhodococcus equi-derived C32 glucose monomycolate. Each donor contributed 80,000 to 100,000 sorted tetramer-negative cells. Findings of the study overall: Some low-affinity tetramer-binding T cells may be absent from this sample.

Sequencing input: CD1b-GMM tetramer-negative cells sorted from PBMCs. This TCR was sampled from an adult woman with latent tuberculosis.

The chain's CDR3 is CASSHEQPNYGYTF. The CDR3 DNA follows: TGTGCCAGCAGCCACGAACAGCCTAACTATGGCTACACCTTC. The chain uses TRBV14 and TRBJ1-2; D unresolved. Germline values: CDR1 SGHDN, CDR2 FVKESK. This CDR3 has 14 residues. Trimming removed 3 bases from V and 0 bases from J, with 8 bases in between.